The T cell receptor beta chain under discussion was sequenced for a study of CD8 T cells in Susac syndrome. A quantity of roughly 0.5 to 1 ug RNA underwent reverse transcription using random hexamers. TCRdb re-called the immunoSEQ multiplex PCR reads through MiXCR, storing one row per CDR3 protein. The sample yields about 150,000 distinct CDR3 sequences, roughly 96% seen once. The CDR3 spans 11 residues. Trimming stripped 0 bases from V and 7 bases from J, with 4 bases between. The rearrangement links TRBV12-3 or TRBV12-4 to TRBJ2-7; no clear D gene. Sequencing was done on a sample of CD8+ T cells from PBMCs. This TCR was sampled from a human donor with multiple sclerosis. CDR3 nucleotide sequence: TGTGCCAGCAGTTTAGCCCGGGAGCAGTACTTC. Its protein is CASSLAREQYF.